Presented here are 23 T cell receptor beta chains from one specimen sequenced in a study of OX40 agonist ivuxolimab in advanced cancers. Assay used: immunoSEQ multiplex PCR; TCRdb lists only in-frame clones, some missing. The table lists fewer than 40,000 clones, approximately 89% of them singletons. The sample was CD4+ or CD8+ T cells sorted from blood, taken in a trial of the OX40 agonist ivuxolimab. These receptors all come from an adult with an advanced solid tumor such as melanoma, head and neck, liver or kidney cancer.

The rearrangement links TRBV14 to TRBJ2-7, with D perhaps matching TRBD2 (6 bases). Germline values: CDR1 SGHDN, CDR2 FVKESK. The CDR3 is 15 residues long. V was pared by 0 bases and J by 5 bases, with 14 bases between. The CDR3 sequence is CASSQDLRERNEQYF. The CDR3 DNA is TGTGCCAGCAGCCAAGATTTACGGGAGCGGAACGAGCAGTACTTC.

This chain connects TRBV29-1 to TRBJ2-1; D is undetermined. This CDR3 comprises 14 residues. Germline-derived CDR1 and CDR2 are SQVTM and ANQGSEA. Deletions cut 3 bases from V and 1 base from J, with 10 bases between. CDR3 protein: CSVDQASSYNEQFF. CDR3 bases: TGCAGCGTTGACCAGGCCTCTTCCTACAATGAGCAGTTCTTC.

The gene calls are TRBV6-5 and TRBJ2-3; a possible D gene is TRBD2 (6 bases). Between the trimmed V and J ends, which lost 0 bases and 6 bases, there was a span of 10 bases. Germline V gene lookup returns CDR1 MNHEY and CDR2 SVGAGI. The CDR3 consists of 14 residues. CDR3 sequence (DNA): TGTGCCAGCAGTTACTCGCGGGGCTCCGATACGCAGTATTTT. Translating it yields CASSYSRGSDTQYF.

The sample holds a few counts of this clone. This rearrangement joins TRBV28 to TRBJ1-6; D uncertain. Trimming stripped 5 bases from V and 15 bases from J, with 11 bases between. From germline, CDR1 is MDHEN and CDR2 SYDVKM. The length of the CDR3 is 11 residues. The CDR3 region has the DNA TGTGCCAGCAGTAAACAGTGGGGCCTCCACTTT. Protein sequence: CASSKQWGLHF.

This clone was counted once. This chain links TRBV19 with TRBJ1-5; D is uncertain. The length of the CDR3 is 15 residues. The V end lost 4 bases, the J end lost 0 bases, and 10 bases lay between the germline ends. Germline-derived CDR1 and CDR2 are LNHDA and SQIVND (reference sequence). CDR3 nucleotides: TGTGCCAGTAGTAGCGTTTTCCCTAGCAATCAGCCCCAGCATTTT. Amino acids: CASSSVFPSNQPQHF.

V and J are TRBV23-1 and TRBJ2-7; D may be TRBD2 (6 bases). TRBV23-1 is reported as an ORF; its role is uncertain. The V end lost 10 bases, the J end lost 5 bases, and 15 bases lay between the germline ends. This CDR3 is 12 amino acids long. In DNA form, the CDR3 reads TGCGCCAACCACACGGGGGTCCACGAGCAGTACTTC. Translated: CANHTGVHEQYF.

The chain couples TRBV25-1 to TRBJ1-1; D is perhaps TRBD1 (5 bases). The ends were cut back, 4 bases at V and 4 bases at J, with 10 bases in the middle. Germline-derived CDR1 and CDR2 are MGHDK and SYGVNS. This CDR3 region has 13 residues. In DNA, the CDR3 is TGTGCCAGCAGTGTTGTGGGGGGCACTGAAGCTTTCTTT. The encoded protein is CASSVVGGTEAFF.

The chain combines TRBV19 with TRBJ1-1; D may be TRBD1 (6 bases). The CDR3 loop spans 14 amino acids. The germline gives CDR1 LNHDA, CDR2 SQIVND (reference sequence). Deletions cut 4 bases from V and 7 bases from J, with 16 bases between. The CDR3 bases are TGTGCCAGTAGTAGAACACTGGACAGAAGTGAAGCTTTCTTT. This encodes CASSRTLDRSEAFF.

This chain uses TRBV5-1 with TRBJ2-1; D is perhaps TRBD1 (6 bases). The CDR3 is made up of 15 amino acids. The V gene lost 6 bases and the J gene lost 1 base, with 14 bases spanning the gap. Germline V CDR1 and CDR2: SGHRS, YFSETQ. CDR3 nucleotide sequence: TGCGCCAGCAATTCAGGGGTGGCGTCCTACAATGAGCAGTTCTTC. Amino acids: CASNSGVASYNEQFF.

This clone was picked up one time. The V gene is TRBV28, the J gene TRBJ2-2; 11 bases align to TRBD1. The CDR3 is 15 residues long. The V gene's germline CDR1 is MDHEN and CDR2 SYDVKM. V lost 8 bases, J lost 5 bases, and 7 bases stayed unmatched. In DNA, the CDR3 is TGTGCCAGCCTAGGGACAGGGGGGGGAACCGGGGAGCTGTTTTTT. Its protein is CASLGTGGGTGELFF.

The rearrangement links TRBV2 to TRBJ2-1, with D hard to call. Trimming took off 7 bases at V and 0 bases at J, with 10 bases between the two ends. The CDR3 loop spans 14 amino acids. Germline V gene sequence: CDR1 SNHLY, CDR2 FYNNEI. This CDR3 reads CASTEASSYNEQFF. CDR3 in DNA: TGTGCCAGCACCGAGGCCAGCTCCTACAATGAGCAGTTCTTC. The full variable domain, completed using reference TRBV2 and TRBJ2-1, is EPEVTQTPSHQVTQMGQEVILRCVPISNHLYFYWYRQILGQKVEFLVSFYNNEISEKSEIFDDQFSVERPDGSNFTLKIRSTKLEDSAMYFCASTEASSYNEQFFGPGTRLTVL.

This rearrangement joins TRBV5-1 to TRBJ1-4; a weak D match, TRBD1 (5 bases). CDR1 and CDR2 (germline): SGHRS, YFSETQ. Trimming took 4 bases from V and 4 from J, leaving 14 bases between them. The CDR3 runs 15 residues. The CDR3 spells CASSPGRRLNEKLFF. The CDR3 nucleotides are TGCGCCAGCAGCCCGGGACGGCGTCTTAATGAAAAACTGTTTTTT.

The chain employs TRBV28 and TRBJ2-2; 7 positions match TRBD1. Germline V lookup: CDR1 MDHEN, CDR2 SYDVKM. V shed 3 bases, J shed 8 bases, and the junction held 9 bases outside the gene matches. This CDR3 comprises 15 residues. CDR3 loop: CASSFFGTVKGELFF. The CDR3 nucleotides read TGTGCCAGCAGTTTTTTTGGGACAGTGAAGGGGGAGCTGTTTTTT.

This clone was found once. The chain carries TRBV25-1 and TRBJ2-7; TRBD1 might be the D (5 bases). From germline, CDR1 is MGHDK and CDR2 SYGVNS. This CDR3 is 15 amino acids long. V dropped 4 bases and J dropped 1 base, with 14 bases sitting between them. CDR3 DNA: TGTGCCAGCAGTGGTTATCCGGACAAATCCTACGAGCAGTACTTC. Its translation: CASSGYPDKSYEQYF.

The chain carries TRBV10-2 and TRBJ1-2; D is unresolved. The V end lost 6 bases, the J end lost 1 base, and 24 bases lay between the germline ends. This CDR3 has 18 amino acids. The germline V gene has CDR1 WSHSY and CDR2 SAAADI. CDR3 bases: TGCGCCAGCAGCAGGATCGCTCTACGGGTCCACGATAACTATGGCTACACCTTC. Its translation: CASSRIALRVHDNYGYTF.

The chain carries TRBV10-3 and TRBJ1-2; 8 nucleotides match TRBD1. The CDR3 runs 16 residues. Per the germline V gene, CDR1 is ENHRY and CDR2 is SYGVKD. The ends lost 3 bases at V and 0 bases at J; junction bases unmatched: 6. The CDR3 spells CAISDRTGKTNYGYTF. CDR3 in DNA: TGTGCCATCAGTGATAGGACAGGGAAAACTAACTATGGCTACACCTTC.

There are a few counts of this clone. This chain connects TRBV10-3 to TRBJ2-4, with D perhaps given as TRBD1 or TRBD2 (5 bases each). Trimming stripped 5 bases from V and 8 bases from J, with 13 bases between. The CDR3 covers 13 residues. CDR1 ENHRY and CDR2 SYGVKD come from the germline V gene. CDR3 amino acids: CAISPTRGDIQYF. The CDR3, as DNA: TGTGCCATCAGTCCGACGAGAGGGGACATTCAGTACTTC.

This rearrangement joins TRBV2 to TRBJ1-6, with D perhaps matching TRBD1 (6 bases). The V end was cut by 0 bases, the J end by 9 bases, with 15 bases between. CDR1 and CDR2 from the germline V gene are SNHLY and FYNNEI. The CDR3 is 16 residues long. CDR3 protein: CASSEARGTLGSPLHF. CDR3 DNA sequence: TGTGCCAGCAGTGAAGCTAGGGGGACATTGGGTTCACCCCTCCACTTT.

The chain links TRBV19 to TRBJ1-1, with unresolved D. This CDR3 comprises 14 residues. From germline, CDR1 is LNHDA and CDR2 SQIVND (reference sequence). V was cut by 2 bases and J by 1 base, with 8 bases left in between. The CDR3 protein is CASSISTANTEAFF. CDR3 DNA: TGTGCCAGTAGTATATCGACCGCGAACACTGAAGCTTTCTTT.

This chain joins TRBV5-1 and TRBJ2-2; D remains unclear. Trimming pared 4 bases from V and 2 bases from J, leaving 3 bases between. This CDR3 comprises 12 residues. Germline CDR1 SGHRS, CDR2 YFSETQ. CDR3 region: CASSVNTGELFF. CDR3 DNA sequence: TGCGCCAGCAGCGTTAACACCGGGGAGCTGTTTTTT. Full variable domain (missing parts from reference TRBV5-1 and TRBJ2-2): KAGVTQTPRYLIKTRGQQVTLSCSPISGHRSVSWYQQTPGQGLQFLFEYFSETQRNKGNFPGRFSGRQFSNSRSEMNVSTLELGDSALYLCASSVNTGELFFGEGSRLTVL.

This chain connects TRBV6-5 to TRBJ2-2; either TRBD1 or TRBD2 may supply D (5 bases each). V was shortened by 11 bases and J by 4 bases, with 14 bases between the two germline ends. This CDR3 region has 13 residues. Germline V gene data show CDR1 as MNHEY and CDR2 as SVGAGI. DNA for the CDR3: TGTGCCTCTAAGGGACCTACCACCGGGGAGCTGTTTTTT. Amino acid sequence: CASKGPTTGELFF.

CDR3 residues: CASTPPTDTQYF. DNA for the CDR3: TGTGCCAGCACCCCTCCTACAGATACGCAGTATTTT. The rearrangement uses TRBV6-1 and TRBJ2-3; no firm D call. The germline V and J ends were trimmed by 7 bases and 3 bases, with 8 bases remaining between them. The CDR3 length is 12 residues. Germline CDR1 and CDR2: MNHNS and SASEGT.

The V gene is TRBV28, the J gene TRBJ1-5; perhaps TRBD1 as D (5 bases). This CDR3 spans 12 amino acids. Germline V gives CDR1 MDHEN, CDR2 SYDVKM. V lost 11 bases to trimming and J lost 4 bases, with 12 bases between them. CDR3 protein: CAVQGVNQPQHF. The CDR3 nucleotides read TGTGCCGTTCAGGGTGTAAATCAGCCCCAGCATTTT.